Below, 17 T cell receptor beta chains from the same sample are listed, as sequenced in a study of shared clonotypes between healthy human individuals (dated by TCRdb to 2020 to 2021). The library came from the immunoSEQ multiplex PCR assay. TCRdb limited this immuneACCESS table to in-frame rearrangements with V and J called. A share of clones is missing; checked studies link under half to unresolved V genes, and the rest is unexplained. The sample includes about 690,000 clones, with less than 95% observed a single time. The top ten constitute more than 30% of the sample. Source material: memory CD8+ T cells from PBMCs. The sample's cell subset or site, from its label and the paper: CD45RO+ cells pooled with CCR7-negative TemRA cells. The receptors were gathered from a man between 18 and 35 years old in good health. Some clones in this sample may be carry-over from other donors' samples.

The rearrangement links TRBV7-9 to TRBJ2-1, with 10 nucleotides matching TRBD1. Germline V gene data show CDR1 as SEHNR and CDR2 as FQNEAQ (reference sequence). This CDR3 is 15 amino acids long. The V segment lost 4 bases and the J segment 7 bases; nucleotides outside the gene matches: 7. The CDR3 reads CASSSRQDRGNEQFF. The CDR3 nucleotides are TGTGCCAGCAGCTCCCGACAGGACAGGGGGAATGAGCAGTTCTTC.

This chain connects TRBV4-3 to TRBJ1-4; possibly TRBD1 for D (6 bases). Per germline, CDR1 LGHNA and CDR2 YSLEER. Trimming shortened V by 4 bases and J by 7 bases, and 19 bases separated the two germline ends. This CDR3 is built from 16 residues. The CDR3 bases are TGCGCCAGCAGCCCGATTGTCAAGGAGGGGGGTGAAAAACTGTTTTTT. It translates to CASSPIVKEGGEKLFF.

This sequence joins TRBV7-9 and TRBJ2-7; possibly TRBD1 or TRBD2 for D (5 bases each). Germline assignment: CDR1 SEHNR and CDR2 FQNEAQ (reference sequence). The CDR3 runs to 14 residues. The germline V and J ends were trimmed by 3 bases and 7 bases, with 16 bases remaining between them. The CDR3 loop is CASSFPGPWGEQYF. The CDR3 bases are TGTGCCAGCAGCTTTCCGGGACCTTGGGGAGAGCAGTACTTC.

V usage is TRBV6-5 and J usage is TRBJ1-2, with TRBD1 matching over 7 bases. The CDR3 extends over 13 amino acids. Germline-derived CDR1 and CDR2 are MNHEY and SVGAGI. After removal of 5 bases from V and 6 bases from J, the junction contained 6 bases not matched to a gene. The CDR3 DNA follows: TGTGCCAGCAGTGGACAGGAGGCGAATGGCTACACCTTC. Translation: CASSGQEANGYTF.

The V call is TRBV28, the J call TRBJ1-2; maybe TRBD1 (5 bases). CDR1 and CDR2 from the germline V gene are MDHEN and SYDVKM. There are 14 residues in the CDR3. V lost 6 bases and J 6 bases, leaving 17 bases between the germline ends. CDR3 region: CASSLRAGANGYTF. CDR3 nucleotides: TGTGCCAGCAGCCTGAGGGCTGGGGCGAATGGCTACACCTTC.

The CDR3 here is CASSFGDRSNTDTQYF. The CDR3 DNA follows: TGTGCCAGCAGTTTTGGAGACAGGTCGAACACAGATACGCAGTATTTT. This chain uses TRBV28 with TRBJ2-3; D might be TRBD1 (6 bases). CDR3 length: 16 residues. Per the germline V gene, CDR1 is MDHEN and CDR2 is SYDVKM. V was pared by 3 bases and J by 2 bases, with 15 bases between.

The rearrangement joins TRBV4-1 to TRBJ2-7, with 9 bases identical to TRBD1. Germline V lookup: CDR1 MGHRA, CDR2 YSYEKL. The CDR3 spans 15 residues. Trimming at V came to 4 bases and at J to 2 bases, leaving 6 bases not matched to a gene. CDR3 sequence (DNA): TGCGCCAGCAGCCGACAGGGGGAGTCCCCCTACGAGCAGTACTTC. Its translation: CASSRQGESPYEQYF.

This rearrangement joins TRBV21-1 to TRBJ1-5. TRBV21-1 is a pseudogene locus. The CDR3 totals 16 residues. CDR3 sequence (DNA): TGTGCCAGCAGCAAAGATCGGGACGGTAGCAATCAGCCCCAGCATTTT. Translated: CASSKDRDGSNQPQHF.

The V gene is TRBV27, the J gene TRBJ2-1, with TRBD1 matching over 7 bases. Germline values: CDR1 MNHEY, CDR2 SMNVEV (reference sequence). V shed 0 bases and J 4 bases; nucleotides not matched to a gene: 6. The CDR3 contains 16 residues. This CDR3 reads CASSLSPGTVYNEQFF. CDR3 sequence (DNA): TGTGCCAGCAGTTTATCACCAGGGACAGTTTACAATGAGCAGTTCTTC.

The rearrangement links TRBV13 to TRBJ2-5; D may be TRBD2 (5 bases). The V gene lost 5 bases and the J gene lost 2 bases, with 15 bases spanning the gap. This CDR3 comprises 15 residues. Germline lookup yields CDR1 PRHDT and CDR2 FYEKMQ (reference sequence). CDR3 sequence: CASSAERRVQETQYF. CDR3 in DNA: TGTGCCAGCAGCGCAGAAAGGCGGGTACAAGAGACCCAGTACTTC.

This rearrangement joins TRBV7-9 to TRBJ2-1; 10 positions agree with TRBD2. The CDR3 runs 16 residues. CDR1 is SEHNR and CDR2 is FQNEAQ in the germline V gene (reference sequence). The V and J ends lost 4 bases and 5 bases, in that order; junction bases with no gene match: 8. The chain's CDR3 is CASSSYLAGDNNEQFF. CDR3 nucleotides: TGTGCCAGCAGCTCATACCTAGCGGGAGATAACAATGAGCAGTTCTTC.

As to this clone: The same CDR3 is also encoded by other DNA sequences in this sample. The CDR3 sequence: CASSSGSYEQYF. The DNA for the CDR3 is TGTGCCAGCAGTTCGGGGAGCTACGAGCAGTACTTC. The rearrangement uses TRBV27 and TRBJ2-7, with D possibly TRBD2 on 5 matching bases. This CDR3 spans 12 amino acids. Germline loops: CDR1 MNHEY, CDR2 SMNVEV (reference sequence). With 4 bases removed from V and 3 bases from J, the gap between germline ends came to 7 bases.

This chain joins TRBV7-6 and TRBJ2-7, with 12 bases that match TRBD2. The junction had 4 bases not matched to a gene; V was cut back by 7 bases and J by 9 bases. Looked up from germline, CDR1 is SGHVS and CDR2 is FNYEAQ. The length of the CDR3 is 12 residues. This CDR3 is CASKTSGSMQYF. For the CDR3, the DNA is TGTGCCAGCAAGACTAGCGGGAGCATGCAGTACTTC. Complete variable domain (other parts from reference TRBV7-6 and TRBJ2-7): GAGVSQSPRYKVTKRGQDVALRCDPISGHVSLYWYRQALGQGPEFLTYFNYEAQQDKSGLPNDRFSAERPEGSISTLTIQRTEQRDSAMYRCASKTSGSMQYFGPGTRLTVT.

Here the CDR3 DNA reads TGTGCCAGCAGTTTAGACGGCATAATTAACTATGGCTACACCTTC. Amino acids: CASSLDGIINYGYTF. This chain uses TRBV28 with TRBJ1-2; the D is unclear. The CDR3 sequence is 15 residues long. V was shortened by 2 bases and J by 1 base, with 11 bases between the two germline ends. Germline V CDR1 and CDR2: MDHEN, SYDVKM.

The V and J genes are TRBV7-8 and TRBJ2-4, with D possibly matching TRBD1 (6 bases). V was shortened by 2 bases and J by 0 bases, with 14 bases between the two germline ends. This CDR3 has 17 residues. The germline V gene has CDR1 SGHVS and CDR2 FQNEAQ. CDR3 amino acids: CASSLMRQGSAKNIQYF. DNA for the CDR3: TGTGCCAGCAGCTTAATGAGGCAGGGGTCAGCCAAAAACATTCAGTACTTC.

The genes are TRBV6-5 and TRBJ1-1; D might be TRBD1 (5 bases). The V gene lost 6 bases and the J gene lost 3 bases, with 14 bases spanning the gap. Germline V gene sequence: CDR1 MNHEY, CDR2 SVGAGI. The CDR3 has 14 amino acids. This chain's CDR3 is CASSDGARYTEAFF. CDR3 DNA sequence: TGTGCCAGCAGCGATGGGGCCCGTTACACTGAAGCTTTCTTT.

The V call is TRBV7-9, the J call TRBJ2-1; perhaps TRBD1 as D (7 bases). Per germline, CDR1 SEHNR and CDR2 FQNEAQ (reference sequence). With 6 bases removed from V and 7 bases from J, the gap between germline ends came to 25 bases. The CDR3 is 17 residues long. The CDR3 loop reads CASRVNQGGRSGNEQFF. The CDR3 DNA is TGTGCCAGCAGAGTTAATCAGGGGGGCAGATCGGGAAATGAGCAGTTCTTC.